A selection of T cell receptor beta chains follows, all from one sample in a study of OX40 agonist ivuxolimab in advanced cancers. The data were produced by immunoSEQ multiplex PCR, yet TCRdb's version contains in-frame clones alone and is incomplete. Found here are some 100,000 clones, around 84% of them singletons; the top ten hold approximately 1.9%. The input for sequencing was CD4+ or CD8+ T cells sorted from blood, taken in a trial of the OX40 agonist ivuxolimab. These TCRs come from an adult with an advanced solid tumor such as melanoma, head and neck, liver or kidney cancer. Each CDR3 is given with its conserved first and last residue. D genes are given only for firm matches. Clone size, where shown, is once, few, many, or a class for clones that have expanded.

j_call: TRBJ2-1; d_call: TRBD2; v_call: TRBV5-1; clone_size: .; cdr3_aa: CASSRTSSYNEQFF; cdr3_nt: TGCGCCAGCAGCCGGACTAGCTCCTACAATGAGCAGTTCTTC
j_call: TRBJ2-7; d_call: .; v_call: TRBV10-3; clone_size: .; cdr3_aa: CAINSGSQVTSEQYF; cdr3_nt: TGTGCCATCAATTCGGGCTCCCAGGTTACGAGCGAGCAGTACTTC
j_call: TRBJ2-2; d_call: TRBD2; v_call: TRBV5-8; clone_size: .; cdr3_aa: CASSPRTSGIRTGELFF; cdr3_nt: TGTGCCAGCAGCCCAAGGACTAGCGGGATCCGCACCGGGGAGCTGTTTTTT
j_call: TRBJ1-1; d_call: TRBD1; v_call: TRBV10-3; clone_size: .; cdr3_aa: CAINRQGRGTEAFF; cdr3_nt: TGTGCCATCAATCGACAGGGAAGGGGCACTGAAGCTTTCTTT
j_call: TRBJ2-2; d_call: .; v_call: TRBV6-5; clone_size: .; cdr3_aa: CASSRTTTDTGELFF; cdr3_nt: TGTGCCAGCAGTCGTACAACGACAGACACCGGGGAGCTGTTTTTT
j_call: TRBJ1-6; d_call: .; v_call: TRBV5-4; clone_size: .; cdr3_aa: CASSLAGDNSPLHF; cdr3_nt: TGTGCCAGCAGCTTGGCGGGGGATAATTCACCCCTCCACTTT
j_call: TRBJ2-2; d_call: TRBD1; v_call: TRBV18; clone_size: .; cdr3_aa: CASSPRTGADGELFF; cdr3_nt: TGTGCCAGCTCACCACGGACAGGGGCGGACGGGGAGCTGTTTTTT
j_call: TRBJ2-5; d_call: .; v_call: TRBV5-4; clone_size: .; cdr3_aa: CASSNQETQYF; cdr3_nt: TGTGCCAGCAGCAATCAAGAGACCCAGTACTTC
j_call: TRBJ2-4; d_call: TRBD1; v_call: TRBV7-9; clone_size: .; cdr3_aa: CASSAYRDRDIQYF; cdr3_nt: TGTGCCAGCAGCGCCTACAGGGACAGGGACATTCAGTACTTC
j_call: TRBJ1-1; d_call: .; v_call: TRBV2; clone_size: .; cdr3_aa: CASSDDSNTEAFF; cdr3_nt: TGTGCCAGCAGTGACGACAGCAACACTGAAGCTTTCTTT
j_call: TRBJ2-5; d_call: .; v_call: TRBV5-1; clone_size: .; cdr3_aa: CASSAQSQETQYF; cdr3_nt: TGCGCCAGCAGCGCACAGTCCCAAGAGACCCAGTACTTC
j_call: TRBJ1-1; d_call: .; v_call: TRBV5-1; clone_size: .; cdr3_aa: CASSLDGENTEAFF; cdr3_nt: TGCGCCAGCAGCTTGGACGGAGAGAACACTGAAGCTTTCTTT
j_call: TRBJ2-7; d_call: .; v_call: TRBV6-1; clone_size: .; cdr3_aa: CASSAPRDEQYF; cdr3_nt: TGTGCCAGCAGTGCTCCTAGGGACGAGCAGTACTTC
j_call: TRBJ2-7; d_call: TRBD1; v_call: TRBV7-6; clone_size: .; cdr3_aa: CASTSITGGSSYEQYF; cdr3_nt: TGTGCCAGCACCTCGATAACAGGGGGCAGCTCCTACGAGCAGTACTTC
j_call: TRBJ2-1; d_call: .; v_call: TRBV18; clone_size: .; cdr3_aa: CASSPPGIRDGNEQFF; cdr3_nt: TGTGCCAGCTCACCACCGGGAATCAGGGATGGGAATGAGCAGTTCTTC
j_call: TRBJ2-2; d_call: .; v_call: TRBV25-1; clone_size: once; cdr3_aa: CASRQVNTGELFF; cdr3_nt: TGTGCCAGCAGACAGGTGAACACCGGGGAGCTGTTTTTT
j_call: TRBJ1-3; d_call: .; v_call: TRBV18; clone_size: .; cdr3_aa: CASSPSQVVYSGNTIYF; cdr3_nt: TGTGCCAGCTCACCATCACAGGTCGTATACTCTGGAAACACCATATATTTT
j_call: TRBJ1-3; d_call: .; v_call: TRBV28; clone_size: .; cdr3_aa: CASSFVWGRDNSGNTIYF; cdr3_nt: TGTGCCAGCAGTTTCGTATGGGGAAGGGACAACTCTGGAAACACCATATATTTT
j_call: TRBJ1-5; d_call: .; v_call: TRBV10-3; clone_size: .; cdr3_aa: CAISESGDNSNQPQHF; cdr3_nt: TGTGCCATCAGTGAGTCGGGGGACAATAGCAATCAGCCCCAGCATTTT
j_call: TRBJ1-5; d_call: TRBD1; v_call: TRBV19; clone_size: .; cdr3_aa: CASSVQGEGNQPQHF; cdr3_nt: TGTGCCAGTAGTGTGCAGGGGGAGGGGAATCAGCCCCAGCATTTT
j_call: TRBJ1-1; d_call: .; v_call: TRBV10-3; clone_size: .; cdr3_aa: CAITSRDTEAFF; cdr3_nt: TGTGCCATCACATCGAGGGACACTGAAGCTTTCTTT
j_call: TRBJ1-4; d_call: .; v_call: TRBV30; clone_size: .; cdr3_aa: CAWSRDANEKLFF; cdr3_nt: TGTGCCTGGAGTAGGGACGCTAATGAAAAACTGTTTTTT
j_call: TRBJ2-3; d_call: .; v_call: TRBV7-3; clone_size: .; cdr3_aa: CASSFARSNTQYF; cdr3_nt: TGTGCCAGCAGCTTCGCAAGGTCCAATACGCAGTATTTT
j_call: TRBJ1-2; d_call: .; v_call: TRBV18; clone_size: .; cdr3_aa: CASSPESRSYGYTF; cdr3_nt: TGTGCCAGCTCACCGGAGTCCAGGAGCTATGGCTACACCTTC
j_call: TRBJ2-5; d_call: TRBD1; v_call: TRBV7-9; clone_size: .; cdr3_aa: CASRSGQVEETQYF; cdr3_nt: TGTGCCAGCAGATCGGGACAGGTAGAAGAGACCCAGTACTTC
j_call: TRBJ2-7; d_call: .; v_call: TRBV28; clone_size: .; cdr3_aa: CASSIDAVSYEQYF; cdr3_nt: TGTGCCAGCAGTATAGACGCCGTCTCCTACGAGCAGTACTTC
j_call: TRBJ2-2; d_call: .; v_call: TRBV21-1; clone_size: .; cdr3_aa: CASTSPERERIGELFF; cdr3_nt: TGTGCCAGCACCTCACCGGAGCGGGAGCGTATCGGGGAGCTGTTTTTT
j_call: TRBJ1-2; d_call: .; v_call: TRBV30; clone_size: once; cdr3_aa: CAWSRQTHGYTF; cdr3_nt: TGTGCCTGGAGTAGACAGACCCATGGCTACACCTTC
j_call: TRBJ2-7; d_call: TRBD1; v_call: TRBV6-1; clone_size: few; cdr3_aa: CALQGSSYEQYF; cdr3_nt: TGCGCATTACAGGGGAGCTCCTACGAGCAGTACTTC